A single sample gave rise to the 24 T cell receptor beta chains below, sequenced in a study of cytomegalovirus exposure and HLA in healthy donors. 13 Jbeta primers and 60 Vbeta primers were used for the PCR. TCRdb's copy holds only in-frame clones and misses some; the assay was immunoSEQ multiplex PCR. The repertoire holds around 210,000 clones, with more than 70% as singletons. Sequencing was carried out using PBMCs. The receptors originated from a boy younger than 18 in good health and CMV-seronegative.

The chain employs TRBV5-1 and TRBJ2-5; D is unclear. Germline V gives CDR1 SGHRS, CDR2 YFSETQ. The V and J ends lost 4 bases and 1 base respectively, with 11 bases between them. CDR3 length: 14 amino acids. The CDR3 spells CASSGSQIQETQYF. The CDR3 bases are TGCGCCAGCAGCGGTAGCCAGATCCAAGAGACCCAGTACTTC.

The chain employs TRBV30 and TRBJ1-2; D remains unclear. Trimming took off 0 bases at V and 2 bases at J, with 13 bases between the two ends. The length of the CDR3 is 15 residues. From germline, CDR1 is GTSNPN and CDR2 SVGIG (reference sequence). CDR3 sequence reads: CAWSVGGLPNYGYTF. CDR3 DNA sequence: TGTGCCTGGAGTGTGGGAGGTTTACCCAACTATGGCTACACCTTC.

This chain links TRBV5-4 with TRBJ2-1, with a weak D call TRBD2 (6 bases). CDR1 and CDR2 from the germline V gene are SGHNT and YYREEE (reference sequence). The CDR3 is 15 amino acids. The germline V and J ends were trimmed by 0 bases and 5 bases, with 12 bases remaining between them. CDR3 sequence: CASSLALARNNEQFF. In DNA form, the CDR3 reads TGTGCCAGCAGCTTGGCACTAGCACGAAACAATGAGCAGTTCTTC. The variable domain in full, completed from reference TRBV5-4 and TRBJ2-1, reads ETGVTQSPTHLIKTRGQQVTLRCSSQSGHNTVSWYQQALGQGPQFIFQYYREEENGRGNFPPRFSGLQFPNYSSELNVNALELDDSALYLCASSLALARNNEQFFGPGTRLTVL.

This chain uses TRBV27 with TRBJ1-2; D is possibly TRBD1 (6 bases). This CDR3 spans 14 amino acids. Looked up from germline, CDR1 is MNHEY and CDR2 is SMNVEV (reference sequence). V lost 0 bases and J lost 2, with 7 bases in between. CDR3 nucleotides: TGTGCCAGCAGTTTATCCCAGGGGAACTATGGCTACACCTTC. Its protein product is CASSLSQGNYGYTF.

The chain links TRBV6-4 to TRBJ2-5, with D possibly being TRBD2 (5 bases). CDR1 is MRHNA and CDR2 is SNTAGT in the germline V gene. V lost 4 bases and J lost 7, with 7 bases in between. The CDR3 loop spans 11 amino acids. The CDR3 is CASSGGGTQYF. In nucleotides, the CDR3 is TGTGCCAGCAGTGGTGGAGGGACCCAGTACTTC.

The chain recombines TRBV27 with TRBJ1-6; D uncertain. This CDR3 has 12 amino acids. Trimming took off 5 bases at V and 9 bases at J, with 8 bases between the two ends. The germline V gene encodes CDR1 MNHEY and CDR2 SMNVEV (reference sequence). CDR3 sequence reads: CASSPRGSPLHF. The CDR3 nucleotides are TGTGCCAGCAGTCCACGGGGTTCACCCCTCCACTTT.

The V gene is TRBV9, the J gene TRBJ2-1; D gene uncertain. Germline CDR1 and CDR2: SGDLS and YYNGEE. The CDR3 is made up of 12 amino acids. Trimming removed 0 bases from V and 5 bases from J, with 3 bases in between. CDR3 DNA sequence: TGTGCCAGCAGCGTAGTCAACAATGAGCAGTTCTTC. It encodes CASSVVNNEQFF.

There are a few counts of this clone. The genes are TRBV10-3 and TRBJ2-1, with 7 bases identical to TRBD2. J gave up 0 bases and V 4 bases, and 3 bases lay outside the gene matches. The CDR3 length is 15 residues. CDR1 is ENHRY and CDR2 is SYGVKD in the germline V gene. CDR3 DNA sequence: TGTGCCATCAGTGGGGAGGGAGGCTCCTACAATGAGCAGTTCTTC. Protein product: CAISGEGGSYNEQFF.

This clone occurred a few times. The chain links TRBV25-1 to TRBJ2-7; 10 bases align to TRBD1. The germline CDR1 and CDR2 sequences are MGHDK and SYGVNS. Unmatched junction bases numbered 5, after V lost 4 bases and J lost 5 bases. The CDR3 contains 14 residues. CDR3 residues: CASSGGQGFNEQYF. The CDR3 DNA sequence: TGTGCCAGCAGTGGGGGACAGGGGTTCAACGAGCAGTACTTC.

V usage is TRBV5-5 and J usage is TRBJ2-1, with D tentatively TRBD2 (6 bases). Between the trimmed V and J ends, which lost 1 base and 7 bases, there was a span of 15 bases. There are 15 residues in the CDR3. From germline, CDR1 is SGHKS and CDR2 YYEKEE (reference sequence). Here the CDR3 DNA reads TGTGCCAGCAGCTTGTCCCCACCTCTAGCGAATGAGCAGTTCTTC. Protein product: CASSLSPPLANEQFF.

This chain links TRBV7-3 with TRBJ2-1; 12 nucleotides agree with TRBD2. The V segment lost 5 bases and the J segment 8 bases; nucleotides outside the gene matches: 10. Germline V gene lookup returns CDR1 SGHTA and CDR2 FQGTGA. The CDR3 totals 16 residues. The CDR3 coding sequence is TGTGCCAGCAGCCCGCTAGCGGGGGGGCCCGGCTATGAGCAGTTCTTC. Protein: CASSPLAGGPGYEQFF.

The gene calls are TRBV9 and TRBJ2-1; possibly TRBD1 for D (6 bases). The CDR3 is 12 residues long. Trimming took off 4 bases at V and 10 bases at J, with 12 bases between the two ends. Germline lookup yields CDR1 SGDLS and CDR2 YYNGEE. The CDR3 coding sequence is TGTGCCAGCAGCCCCTCCAGGGGCGAGCAGTTCTTC. This translates into CASSPSRGEQFF.

V usage is TRBV18 and J usage is TRBJ2-1; TRBD2 is a possible D gene (6 bases). CDR1 and CDR2 (germline): KGHSH, LQKENI. The V gene lost 3 bases and the J gene lost 0 bases, with 12 bases spanning the gap. This CDR3 comprises 16 residues. The CDR3 spells CASSPRPLASYNEQFF. In nucleotides, the CDR3 is TGTGCCAGCTCACCCCGGCCACTAGCCTCCTACAATGAGCAGTTCTTC.

This chain connects TRBV6-6 to TRBJ2-5; the D gene is possibly TRBD1 (5 bases). The V end lost 0 bases, the J end lost 4 bases, and 9 bases lay between the germline ends. This CDR3 is built from 14 residues. Germline V gives CDR1 MNHNY, CDR2 SVGAGI (reference sequence). CDR3 DNA: TGTGCCAGCAGTTACTCGCCCCAGGGAGAGACCCAGTACTTC. This codes for CASSYSPQGETQYF.

This chain uses TRBV7-6 with TRBJ1-2; 8 bases fit TRBD1. Trimming cost V 1 base and J 4 bases; bases outside gene matches: 8. The CDR3 is 16 residues long. Looked up from germline, CDR1 is SGHVS and CDR2 is FNYEAQ. The CDR3 DNA is TGTGCCAGCAGCTTAGGCTCCGCTGGACAGGGCTATGGCTACACCTTC. Protein: CASSLGSAGQGYGYTF. The full variable domain, with the rest looked up from reference TRBV7-6 and TRBJ1-2, is GAGVSQSPRYKVTKRGQDVALRCDPISGHVSLYWYRQALGQGPEFLTYFNYEAQQDKSGLPNDRFSAERPEGSISTLTIQRTEQRDSAMYRCASSLGSAGQGYGYTFGSGTRLTVV.

Only a few counts were recorded for this clone. The chain uses TRBV19 and TRBJ1-3, with D uncertain. From germline, CDR1 is LNHDA and CDR2 SQIVND (reference sequence). CDR3 length: 14 amino acids. V was trimmed by 6 bases and J by 1 base, leaving 10 bases between them. CDR3 nucleotides: TGTGCCAGTAGATCCCGGTCATCTGGAAACACCATATATTTT. Residues: CASRSRSSGNTIYF.

V usage is TRBV7-9 and J usage is TRBJ1-2; D unclear. The germline V gene has CDR1 SEHNR and CDR2 FQNEAQ (reference sequence). Between the trimmed V and J ends, which lost 3 bases and 8 bases, there was a span of 16 bases. The CDR3 contains 14 residues. CDR3 coding DNA: TGTGCCAGCAGCTTGTTGGGCGTCCGGAGGGGCTACACCTTC. It translates to CASSLLGVRRGYTF.

This clone was observed a single time. J is TRBJ2-1 and V is TRBV5-1, with no clear D. CDR1 is SGHRS, CDR2 YFSETQ, per germline. V was trimmed by 0 bases and J by 8 bases, leaving 12 bases between them. The CDR3 is 14 residues long. The CDR3 DNA sequence: TGCGCCAGCAGCTTGGGAACTTTGATCGATGAGCAGTTCTTC. Translating gives CASSLGTLIDEQFF.

This chain joins TRBV5-1 and TRBJ1-4, with D maybe TRBD1 (5 bases). Germline CDR1 SGHRS, CDR2 YFSETQ. The CDR3 spans 16 residues. The V and J ends lost 0 bases and 2 bases respectively, with 11 bases between them. This CDR3 reads CASSLAGGATNEKLFF. As DNA, the CDR3 is TGCGCCAGCAGCTTGGCAGGAGGGGCGACTAATGAAAAACTGTTTTTT.

The V call is TRBV7-9, the J call TRBJ1-1; D unclear. The CDR3 has 14 residues. V lost 5 bases to trimming and J lost 3 bases, with 13 bases between them. Per germline, CDR1 SEHNR and CDR2 FQNEAQ (reference sequence). The DNA of the CDR3 is TGTGCCAGCAGCCCAACCGGGTCGTACACTGAAGCTTTCTTT. This translates into CASSPTGSYTEAFF.

CDR3 bases: TGTGCCAGCAGCGTAGAGGGGCTAGCGGCCACAGATACGCAGTATTTT. This sequence encodes CASSVEGLAATDTQYF. This chain links TRBV9 with TRBJ2-3, with 7 nucleotides matching TRBD2. This CDR3 is built from 16 residues. Germline CDR1 and CDR2: SGDLS and YYNGEE. V lost 0 bases to trimming and J lost 2 bases; unmatched junction nucleotides: 6.

The V call is TRBV9, the J call TRBJ2-3; 7 bases are a match to TRBD2. Germline V gene data show CDR1 as SGDLS and CDR2 as YYNGEE. Trimming took 0 bases from V and 8 from J; bases not matched to a gene: 9. This CDR3 contains 15 residues. CDR3 nucleotide sequence: TGTGCCAGCAGCGTAGATGGAGGGAGGGCCGTTACGCAGTATTTT. Its protein product is CASSVDGGRAVTQYF.

The chain joins TRBV11-2 to TRBJ2-3; 9 nucleotides align to TRBD2. Per the germline V gene, CDR1 is SGHAT and CDR2 is FQNNGV. V gave up 4 bases and J gave up 3 bases; unmatched junction bases: 8. The CDR3 spans 16 residues. The CDR3 DNA follows: TGTGCCAGCAGCTCCTTCCAGCGGGGGGTTACAGATACGCAGTATTTT. Its protein product is CASSSFQRGVTDTQYF.

The chain joins TRBV5-1 to TRBJ2-3, with D unresolved. V was clipped by 2 bases and J by 1 base, with 14 bases between them. Germline V gives CDR1 SGHRS, CDR2 YFSETQ. The CDR3 consists of 16 residues. CDR3: CASSFRPFPGTDTQYF. The CDR3 DNA is TGCGCCAGCAGCTTTCGTCCCTTCCCGGGCACAGATACGCAGTATTTT.